This T cell receptor (beta chain) was found in a study of T cell responses to AZD1222 COVID-19 vaccine. V gave up 2 bases and J gave up 1 base, with 11 bases separating them. This CDR3 comprises 15 residues. CDR1 SGHTA and CDR2 FQGNSA come from the germline V gene. TCRdb keeps only in-frame clones here, not all; method: immunoSEQ multiplex PCR. The repertoire holds around 140,000 clones, about 91% seen once, with approximately 2% in the top ten. This sequence joins TRBV7-2 and TRBJ1-1, with unresolved D. Sequenced material: peripheral blood, taken 28 days after the second AZD1222 dose. The clonotype was recovered from an adult who received the AZD1222 COVID-19 vaccine. DNA of the CDR3: TGTGCCAGCAGCTTAATGGAGGGTGGGAACACTGAAGCTTTCTTT. This encodes CASSLMEGGNTEAFF.